This T cell receptor (beta chain) is drawn from a study of regulatory T cells in long-lasting Graves disease (TCRdb year 2021). With regard to the full study: Newly diagnosed Graves' disease patients had taken antithyroid drugs for less than 3 months. Persistent Graves' disease patients were compared with newly diagnosed Graves' disease patients by peripheral blood TCR sequencing and RNA sequencing. The study was registered as a clinical trial and conducted in China. A total of roughly 33 samples underwent TCR sequencing: about 13 from persistent and approximately 20 from newly diagnosed Graves' disease patients.

Library construction relied on multiplex PCR. This sample was sequenced with an Illumina HiSeq 4000. To build TCR beta libraries, CDR3 regions were amplified by Arm-PCR using iRepertoire HTBI primers. PCR products were gel purified before sequencing. The authors' pipeline ran thus. Gene usage analysis of CDR3 amino acid clonotypes relied on the roughly 60 TRBV and 12 to 15 TRBJ segments identified across samples. COPE and FqMerger were used to merge filtered high-quality paired reads into contigs. BLAST was used to align contigs to IMGT TRBV, TRBD and TRBJ reference genes, with CDR3 defined following IMGT. Clonotypes above 0.1% frequency were classified as highly expanded clones. Shannon entropy was used to measure repertoire diversity, and the Gini coefficient was used to measure V-J evenness. Public clonotypes were defined as clonotypes shared by more than one individual. Using fastp trimming at Q25 and MiXCR clonotype assembly, TCRdb reanalyzed the public sequencing data and kept in-frame beta chains. Every CDR3 protein is listed once, alongside the most common genes and DNA of its rows. TCRdb, rather than the study authors, made the V and J calls. The sample contains roughly 520,000 distinct CDR3 sequences, about 12% of them found a single time. The ten biggest clones cover more than 8% of the sample.

The paper's findings and limits, for the study overall: Preferential use of TRBV28, TRBJ1-2 and TRBJ2-5 was observed in persistent disease, whereas TRBV20-1 and TRBJ2-1 were favored in newly diagnosed disease. Peripheral blood alone was examined, since thyroid tissue, which constituted the primary lesion, could not be accessed. The authors noted that the small sample size was a limitation that may lower accuracy. Compared with newly diagnosed patients, persistent Graves' disease patients had lower TCR Shannon entropy and fewer highly expanded clones, which suggests clonal expansion. A larger number of public clonotypes was shared among persistent patients (fewer than 3,000) than among newly diagnosed patients (more than 850). Sequencing and analysis were limited to the TCR beta chain.

The germline V end is reduced by 8 bases and the J end by 9 bases; junction bases left unmatched: 12. From its cysteine to its phenylalanine, the CDR3 spans 14 amino acids. Of all the DNA, just the CDR3 is kept, 42 bases in frame from base 1. Taken from the germline V gene, the CDR1 and CDR2 loops are SNHLY and FYNNEI. This clonotype was recorded many times. No cognate antigen has been identified for it. No base quality information exists; no much larger clone differs at one position. Reading the label with the study, this specimen's time point is: newly diagnosed GD, antithyroid drugs for less than 3 months. For both TCR sequencing and RNA sequencing, RNA was extracted from PBMCs in TRIzol. Graves' disease was diagnosed according to American Thyroid Association guidelines. Recruitment of patients was carried out at an endocrinology department in Xi'an, China. Each patient gave about 8.1 milliliters of peripheral blood, collected in an EDTA anticoagulant tube. Ficoll Paque Plus density gradient separation was used to isolate PBMCs, and no further T cell sorting was done. RNA quality was checked with an Agilent 2100 Bioanalyzer and agarose gel, and concentration with a NanoDrop 2000.

These same data were also listed under a study on T cells in Graves' hyperthyroidism and ophthalmopathy. From that second study: Stable Graves' hyperthyroidism was defined as the absence of progression to ophthalmopathy over 18 months of follow-up. The hyperthyroidism patients were between 18 and 65 years old and newly diagnosed, with a disease duration of less than 2 months. Exclusion was applied to patients with uncontrolled infections, other autoimmune diseases, pregnancy or lactation. Diagnoses were based on clinical symptoms, serum thyroxine and TRAb, thyroid ultrasound and orbital computed tomography. The first round of RT-PCR for the TCR CDR3 was performed with the HTBI primer set and the Qiagen OneStep RT-PCR kit. Most expanded thyroid clonotypes (frequency above 0.001) were also detected in blood, a finding suggesting that blood repertoires may reflect thyroid immune responses. Ophthalmopathy was separated from stable hyperthyroidism by a 13 V-J signature model, with around 88% sensitivity and about 81% specificity obtained in cross-validation and 80%/75% obtained in testing. During validation, the model predicted progression to ophthalmopathy a median of approximately 7 months ahead of onset, with around 71% sensitivity and 72.22% specificity. TCR V-J signatures able to tell the groups apart were searched for in a discovery cohort of some 100 patients, of whom roughly 42 had Graves' ophthalmopathy and roughly 59 had stable Graves' hyperthyroidism. An independent validation cohort of under 20 hyperthyroidism patients and roughly 16 patients who later progressed to ophthalmopathy tested prospective prediction of ophthalmopathy. The 100 discovery patients were randomly split 7:3 into training and test sets. Thyroid tissue and blood T-cell repertoires from roughly six Graves' hyperthyroidism patients were also compared in the study. After blood sampling, hyperthyroidism patients were treated with methimazole at a starting dose of 30 mg daily, and ophthalmopathy patients were treated with high-dose intravenous methylprednisolone. A second multiplex PCR round built the libraries, followed by size selection and purification. Libraries were sequenced paired-end with 100 bp reads on an Illumina HiSeq2000. Raw data were processed with SOAPnuke, discarding reads with adapters, uncalled bases, mean Phred below 15, or no exact constant-primer or identifier match. COPE v1.2.5 was used to merge high-quality paired reads, and clonotypes were defined as unique nucleotide sequences. MiTCR v1.1 was used to align clonotypes to the IMGT TRBV, TRBD and TRBJ reference segments. Analysis was restricted to V-J combinations with a frequency above 0.0001, which covered 99.2% of repertoires. The TCS score was defined as the ratio of F50 (clonal expansion) to E x V (chaos), calculated using BLOSUM62-based TCRdist between CDR3 peptides within each V-J. Welch's t-statistics and random forest reduced 500 to 550 V-J features to roughly 13, which were used in a naive Bayes classifier (R e1071). No statistical method was used to fix the sample size in advance, and group allocation was not hidden from the investigators. The paper reports TCR Vbeta CDR3 sequencing of fewer than 150 peripheral blood samples: 40 or so ophthalmopathy, around 80 hyperthyroidism and 17 progressor patients.

Sample: peripheral blood mononuclear cells (PBMCs), taken at new diagnosis, from a patient treated with antithyroid drugs. This TCR derives from a woman aged 30 to 39 with Graves disease. Donor details come from another sample of the same person, matched by shared clones. The V gene is TRBV2 and the J gene is TRBJ2-1; 8 of the junction bases match TRBD1. CDR3 reads: CASDWTGPGVEQFF. The DNA sequence reads TGTGCCAGCGATTGGACAGGGCCCGGAGTTGAGCAGTTCTTC.